This T cell receptor (beta chain) was sequenced in a study of cytomegalovirus exposure and HLA in healthy donors. Amplification used 60 Vbeta primers and 13 Jbeta primers. TCRdb keeps only in-frame clones here, not all; method: immunoSEQ multiplex PCR. The sample includes 150,000 to 200,000 clones, 65% to 80% seen only once; the top ten take 0.65% to 0.75%. Study results and limitations: Accounts indicate the classifier identified cytomegalovirus status with strong specificity and sensitivity. Whilst most TCR sequences proved rare, a subset of public TCRs occurred across many donors. Earlier analysis looked at TCR beta V segments, and most were productive about 90% or about 30% of the time.

Per germline, CDR1 SGHAT and CDR2 FQDESV (reference sequence). CDR3 length equals 14 residues. The J segment lost 8 bases and the V segment lost 1 base, leaving 4 bases of the junction unmatched. Comments on this clone: The target antigen is unknown.

Specimen: PBMCs. This TCR came from a woman in her forties in good health and CMV-seronegative. The V and J genes are TRBV11-1 and TRBJ2-3; the match to TRBD1 covers 9 bases. CDR3 amino acids: CASSLDRGHGTQYF. CDR3 DNA: TGTGCCAGCAGCTTAGACAGGGGGCACGGTACGCAGTATTTT.